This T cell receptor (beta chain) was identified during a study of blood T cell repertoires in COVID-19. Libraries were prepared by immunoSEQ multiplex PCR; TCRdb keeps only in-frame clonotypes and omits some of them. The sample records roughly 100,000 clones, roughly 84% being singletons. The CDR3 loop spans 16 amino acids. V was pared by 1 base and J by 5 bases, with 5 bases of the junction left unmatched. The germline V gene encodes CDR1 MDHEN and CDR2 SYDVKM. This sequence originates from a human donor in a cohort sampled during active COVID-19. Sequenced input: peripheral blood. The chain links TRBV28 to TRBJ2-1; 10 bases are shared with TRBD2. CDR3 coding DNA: TGTGCCAGCAGTTTATCACTAGCGGGGACAAACAATGAGCAGTTCTTC. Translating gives CASSLSLAGTNNEQFF.